This TCR beta chain is from a study of cytomegalovirus exposure and HLA in healthy donors. V was shortened by 1 base and J by 3 bases, with 13 bases between the two germline ends. This CDR3 has 16 residues. Per germline, CDR1 SGHNT and CDR2 YYREEE (reference sequence). With 60 Vbeta and 13 Jbeta primers, the PCR was carried out. Sequenced by immunoSEQ multiplex PCR; TCRdb stores in-frame clones only, minus some. The sample shows under 200,000 clones, approximately 70% of them seen only once. This chain links TRBV5-4 with TRBJ1-4; tentative D call: TRBD1 (6 bases). The sequenced sample consisted of PBMCs. The source of this sequence is a woman in her 30s in good health and CMV-seronegative. The CDR3 is CASSLSPGASNEKLFF. The CDR3 DNA reads as TGTGCCAGCAGCTTGTCCCCAGGGGCTTCTAATGAAAAACTGTTTTTT.